This T cell receptor (beta chain) was retrieved from a study of blood T cell repertoires in COVID-19. As for the study in general: Spain, Italy and the United States supplied samples that represented acute and convalescent COVID-19. The cDNA or gDNA used as material had been derived from T cells, B-cell-depleted T cells, or PBMCs.

Trimming removed 0 bases from V and 0 bases from J; junction bases left unmatched: 0. Germline CDR1 SGDLS, CDR2 YYNGEE. The CDR3 covers 14 residues. Seattle's enrolled individuals joined amid active infection and were then monitored longitudinally. TCRdb keeps only in-frame clones here, not all; method: immunoSEQ multiplex PCR. This table has about 140,000 clones, around 83% appearing once. The rearrangement uses TRBV9 and TRBJ2-7; 7 positions match TRBD2. The source of this sequence is a man under 40 with COVID-19, enrolled during active disease. The sequenced sample was peripheral blood. The CDR3 nucleotides read TGTGCCAGCAGCGTAGGCGGGAGCTCCTACGAGCAGTACTTC. It yields the protein CASSVGGSSYEQYF. The full variable domain, rest sourced from reference TRBV9 and TRBJ2-7, is DSGVTQTPKHLITATGQRVTLRCSPRSGDLSVYWYQQSLDQGLQFLIQYYNGEERAKGNILERFSAQQFPDLHSELNLSSLELGDSALYFCASSVGGSSYEQYFGPGTRLTVT.